This T cell receptor beta chain was identified in a study of T-cell memory formation after mild COVID-19. Whole-study findings and limits: There was a balanced CD4/CD8 profile in clones contracting day 15 to 85, and later expanders leaned CD4+. Mainly in CM and EM were contracting CD4+ clones; CD8+ were in EMRA.

From the 5' RACE reads, TCRdb called clonotypes with MiXCR, one entry per CDR3 protein. The sample has approximately 300,000 distinct CDR3 sequences, approximately 15% seen once. Germline assignment: CDR1 LGHNA and CDR2 YSLEER. The CDR3 has 16 amino acids. The V and J ends lost 0 bases and 7 bases, in that order; junction bases with no gene match: 5. On this clonotype itself: The target antigen is unknown.

Sequencing was performed on PBMCs or a T cell subset sorted from them (not recorded which). J is TRBJ2-1 and V is TRBV4-3; 11 bases align to TRBD2. This receptor was identified in a man aged 18 to 30 who had mild COVID-19 (a few samples of this study predate the infection). Cell type and time point are not known. DNA for the CDR3: TGCGCCAGCAGCCAAGATCGACTAGCGGGGCGGAATGAGCAGTTCTTC. It yields the protein CASSQDRLAGRNEQFF.